The 19 T cell receptor beta chains below were found in one sample sequenced in a study of breast tumors, draining lymph nodes, adjacent tissues (dated by TCRdb to the mid-2010s). Library creation used multiplex PCR. Sequencing used an Illumina HiSeq 2000. Clones were called with MiXCR by TCRdb after fastp trimmed the public reads at Q25, and only in-frame beta chains were retained. Each entry is one CDR3 protein sequence, shown with its most common DNA and genes. Counted in this sample were about 24,000 distinct CDR3 sequences; 68% of them appeared once. 23% of the sample lies in the top ten. Material for sequencing was tumor-adjacent breast tissue. These receptors all come from a female donor with breast cancer. Some clones in this sample may be carry-over from other donors' samples.

This chain connects TRBV7-8 to TRBJ1-3; the match to TRBD1 covers 7 bases. V gave up 5 bases and J gave up 3 bases; unmatched junction bases: 7. Germline CDR1 and CDR2: SGHVS and FQNEAQ. The CDR3 extends over 15 amino acids. The CDR3 region is CASSPRDSYGNTIYF. The DNA for the CDR3 is TGTGCCAGCAGCCCTAGGGACAGTTATGGAAACACCATATATTTT.

This rearrangement joins TRBV12-3 or TRBV12-4 to TRBJ2-1; 9 bases fit TRBD2. The junction had 2 bases not matched to a gene; V was cut back by 1 base and J by 10 bases. The CDR3 is made up of 13 amino acids. The CDR3 nucleotides are TGTGCCAGCAGTTTAGGGACTAGCGTCGAGCAGTTCTTC. It specifies CASSLGTSVEQFF.

This clonotype has only a few counts. This CDR3 is CSASESVSSYNEQFF. As DNA, the CDR3 is TGCAGTGCTAGTGAGTCGGTAAGCTCCTACAATGAGCAGTTCTTC. The chain uses TRBV20-1 and TRBJ2-1; D ambiguous. Germline CDR1 reads DFQATT; CDR2 reads SNEGSKA (reference sequence). CDR3 length equals 15 residues. V was shortened by 3 bases and J by 0 bases, with 12 bases between the two germline ends.

This sequence joins TRBV2 and TRBJ2-3, with 12 bases identical to TRBD2. The CDR3 is 15 amino acids. The V gene's germline CDR1 is SNHLY and CDR2 FYNNEI. Trimming removed 4 bases from V and 5 bases from J; junction bases left unmatched: 4. In DNA form, the CDR3 reads TGTGCCAGCAGTGCTAGCGGGAGGGCCCTAGATACGCAGTATTTT. Its translation is CASSASGRALDTQYF.

This chain uses TRBV5-1 with TRBJ1-3; 8 bases map to TRBD1. Looked up from germline, CDR1 is SGHRS and CDR2 is YFSETQ. The V gene end was trimmed by 0 bases and the J gene end by 4 bases; junction bases not matched to a gene: 6. This CDR3 is 16 amino acids long. The CDR3 loop reads CASSLADRGRGNTIYF. The DNA of the CDR3 is TGCGCCAGCAGCTTGGCCGACAGGGGAAGAGGAAACACCATATATTTT.

The rearrangement joins TRBV12-3 or TRBV12-4 to TRBJ2-2, with 10 positions matching TRBD2. V lost 6 bases, J lost 1 base, and 2 bases stayed unmatched. The CDR3 is 15 amino acids. The DNA for the CDR3 is TGTGCCAGCAGACTAGCGGGGTTGAACACCGGGGAGCTGTTTTTT. Its protein is CASRLAGLNTGELFF.

The rearrangement uses TRBV11-3 and TRBJ2-1, with TRBD2 as a possible D gene (5 bases). Germline V gives CDR1 SGHNT, CDR2 YENEEA. The germline V and J ends were trimmed by 4 bases and 3 bases, with 10 bases remaining between them. The CDR3 runs to 14 residues. The CDR3 loop is CASSSPTSYNEQFF. The CDR3 nucleotides read TGTGCCAGCAGCTCACCCACTAGCTACAATGAGCAGTTCTTC.

The genes are TRBV10-2 and TRBJ1-6; D may be TRBD1 (6 bases). Trimming took off 5 bases at V and 7 bases at J, with 15 bases between the two ends. The CDR3 runs to 15 residues. CDR1 is WSHSY and CDR2 is SAAADI in the germline V gene. For the CDR3, the DNA is TGCGCCAGCAGTAACCCCGACAGGTTGAATTCACCCCTCCACTTT. Translated: CASSNPDRLNSPLHF.

The rearrangement uses TRBV10-3 and TRBJ2-7; TRBD1 aligns across 11 bases. This CDR3 region has 15 residues. V shed 5 bases and J 5 bases; nucleotides not matched to a gene: 8. The germline gives CDR1 ENHRY, CDR2 SYGVKD. The chain's CDR3 is CAISYTGTGGNEQYF. The CDR3 DNA reads TGTGCCATCAGTTATACGGGGACAGGGGGGAACGAGCAGTACTTC.

The sample holds many counts of this clonotype. The genes are TRBV20-1 and TRBJ2-5; the match to TRBD2 covers 14 bases. There are 17 residues in the CDR3. Trimming removed 5 bases from V and 5 bases from J; junction bases left unmatched: 13. In germline, CDR1 is DFQATT, CDR2 SNEGSKA (reference sequence). The CDR3, as DNA: TGCAGTGCTCTCCCCCCGGGACTAGCGGGAGTCGGGGAGACCCAGTACTTC. Translating it yields CSALPPGLAGVGETQYF.

The chain couples TRBV2 to TRBJ2-5, with D possibly TRBD2 on 5 matching bases. The CDR3 extends over 14 amino acids. V was shortened by 3 bases and J by 4 bases, with 12 bases between the two germline ends. Germline V gene sequence: CDR1 SNHLY, CDR2 FYNNEI. The CDR3 spells CASSEVFSAETQYF. The CDR3 region has the DNA TGTGCCAGCAGTGAGGTCTTTAGCGCAGAGACCCAGTACTTC.

This rearrangement joins TRBV7-9 to TRBJ1-6, with D possibly being TRBD1 (6 bases). The CDR3 spans 17 residues. CDR1 is SEHNR and CDR2 is FQNEAQ in the germline V gene (reference sequence). V was clipped by 3 bases and J by 10 bases, with 22 bases between them. CDR3: CASSFHDLRGAGSPLHF. The CDR3 DNA reads TGTGCCAGCAGCTTTCACGACCTCAGGGGTGCGGGCTCACCCCTCCACTTT.

This clonotype has only a few counts. J is TRBJ1-1 and V is TRBV7-9; D is unresolved. The V gene's germline CDR1 is SEHNR and CDR2 FQNEAQ (reference sequence). There are 11 residues in the CDR3. V lost 2 bases, J lost 10 bases, and 8 bases lay in between. The CDR3: CASSLFPRAFF. The CDR3 bases are TGTGCCAGCAGCTTATTCCCCAGAGCTTTCTTT.

In its sample, this clonotype was seen many times. The V and J genes are TRBV7-9 and TRBJ1-4, with TRBD1 matching over 8 bases. Germline CDR1 SEHNR, CDR2 FQNEAQ (reference sequence). The J segment lost 7 bases and the V segment lost 6 bases, leaving 7 bases of the junction unmatched. The CDR3 is 14 residues long. In DNA, the CDR3 is TGTGCCAGCAGTTTAACAGGGGGGGGTGAAAAACTGTTTTTT. This gives the protein CASSLTGGGEKLFF.

This clonotype came up many times. The gene calls are TRBV30 and TRBJ2-7; D unclear. Germline CDR1 is GTSNPN and CDR2 is SVGIG (reference sequence). V lost 2 bases, J lost 3 bases, and 11 bases lay in between. The CDR3 length is 13 residues. CDR3 residues: CAWSRLRNYEQYF. The CDR3 bases are TGTGCCTGGAGTAGGCTCCGAAACTACGAGCAGTACTTC.

The rearrangement links TRBV15 to TRBJ1-6; D gene uncertain. Between the trimmed V and J ends, which lost 1 base and 0 bases, there was a span of 7 bases. Germline CDR1 reads LNHNV; CDR2 reads YYDKDF (reference sequence). The CDR3 loop spans 16 amino acids. CDR3 sequence (DNA): TGTGCCACCAGCAGAGGAGGTAGCTCCTATAATTCACCCCTCCACTTT. Its protein is CATSRGGSSYNSPLHF.

On this clonotype: Given the absence of the conserved phenylalanine or tryptophan at the CDR3 end, a read error is likely. This chain connects TRBV13 to TRBJ2-5, with TRBD1 as a possible D gene (5 bases). Trimming removed 0 bases at V and 4 bases at J, with 9 bases between. The CDR3 has 14 residues. Germline V gene sequence: CDR1 PRHDT, CDR2 FYEKMQ (reference sequence). CDR3 nucleotides: TGTGCCAGCAGCTTAGGCAGGGTTGCAGAGACCCAGTACCTC. This translates into CASSLGRVAETQYL.

The DNA of the CDR3 is TGCAGTGCTAGTCAAATCGGGACAGGGGACAATGAGCAGTTCTTC. It translates to CSASQIGTGDNEQFF. The rearrangement links TRBV20-1 to TRBJ2-1; 10 nucleotides match TRBD1. V dropped 3 bases and J dropped 5; count of bases not matched to a gene: 7. The CDR3 loop spans 15 amino acids. Looked up from germline, CDR1 is DFQATT and CDR2 is SNEGSKA (reference sequence).

The rearrangement joins TRBV20-1 to TRBJ2-1, with TRBD2 as a possible D gene (6 bases). V lost 5 bases and J 6 bases, leaving 8 bases between the germline ends. Germline assignment: CDR1 DFQATT and CDR2 SNEGSKA (reference sequence). The CDR3 is 11 amino acids. The CDR3 DNA is TGCAGTGCTGGGAGGAGCAATGAGCAGTTCTTC. It translates to CSAGRSNEQFF.